What follows are 9 T cell receptor beta chains derived from one specimen sequenced in a study of T cell changes during pregnancy in multiple sclerosis (dated by TCRdb to the late 2010s). Library generation was performed with the immunoSEQ multiplex PCR assay. TCRdb took over this immuneACCESS table, retaining in-frame rearrangements with V and J assigned. Such tables are incomplete; in checked studies, under half of the missing clones stem from an unresolved V gene, and the remainder is unexplained. Across this sample there are over 70,000 clones, with 85% to 95% seen only once. Of the sample, about 4.5% falls within the top ten clones. This sample comprised peripheral blood, obtained in the first trimester of pregnancy. Source of these receptors: a female donor with multiple sclerosis, enrolled in a pregnancy study.

The chain joins TRBV14 to TRBJ1-4, with D unresolved. Trimming removed 1 base at V and 11 bases at J, with 11 bases between. CDR1 SGHDN and CDR2 FVKESK come from the germline V gene. The CDR3 contains 13 residues. The chain's CDR3 is CASSQVRQAKLFF. CDR3 nucleotide sequence: TGTGCCAGCAGCCAAGTCCGGCAGGCCAAACTGTTTTTT.

This chain joins TRBV5-6 and TRBJ1-1, with 7 bases that match TRBD1. This CDR3 contains 16 residues. Unmatched junction bases numbered 9, after V lost 0 bases and J lost 4 bases. Germline values: CDR1 SGHDT, CDR2 YYEEEE. The CDR3 DNA reads as TGTGCCAGCAGCTTGGTGGCAGGGGGTGGGAGCACTGAAGCTTTCTTT. Its protein is CASSLVAGGGSTEAFF.

The genes are TRBV5-6 and TRBJ2-1, with 7 bases that match TRBD2. Germline V gene sequence: CDR1 SGHDT, CDR2 YYEEEE. This CDR3 spans 12 amino acids. Trimming cost V 4 bases and J 15 bases; bases outside gene matches: 10. CDR3 protein: CASSLGLGGSFF. Written as DNA, the CDR3 is TGTGCCAGCAGCCTGGGACTGGGGGGGTCGTTCTTC.

This chain joins TRBV10-1 and TRBJ1-5; D possibly corresponds to TRBD1 (5 bases). Trimming removed 3 bases at V and 5 bases at J, with 11 bases between. Germline V gene data show CDR1 as WNHNN and CDR2 as SYGVQD (reference sequence). The CDR3 totals 14 residues. CDR3 DNA sequence: TGCGCCAGCAGTGATTCAGGGACTGATCAGCCCCAGCATTTT. Translated: CASSDSGTDQPQHF.

This clone showed up just once. The genes are TRBV5-6 and TRBJ2-2; 7 positions match TRBD2. V trimming: 3 bases; J trimming: 4 bases; junction bases outside the gene matches: 6. Germline-derived CDR1 and CDR2 are SGHDT and YYEEEE. The CDR3 totals 15 residues. DNA of the CDR3: TGTGCCAGCAGCTCACCGGGGGGACTCACCGGGGAGCTGTTTTTT. Protein sequence: CASSSPGGLTGELFF.

In this sample, this clone turned up once. J is TRBJ2-7 and V is TRBV11-3; TRBD2 aligns across 9 bases. CDR1 and CDR2 (germline): SGHNT, YENEEA. V gave up 4 bases and J gave up 6 bases; unmatched junction bases: 16. CDR3 length: 17 amino acids. Written as DNA, the CDR3 is TGTGCCAGCAGCTCAAGCCCCCCCGGCGGGGGGGCGGTCGAGCAGTACTTC. Protein: CASSSSPPGGGAVEQYF.

The chain joins TRBV19 to TRBJ1-2, with D possibly TRBD1 on 5 matching bases. Trimming pared 7 bases from V and 5 bases from J, leaving 14 bases between. The CDR3 consists of 13 residues. Germline loops: CDR1 LNHDA, CDR2 SQIVND (reference sequence). CDR3: CASKSGEGYGYTF. DNA for the CDR3: TGTGCCAGTAAATCGGGGGAAGGGTATGGCTACACCTTC.

The chain couples TRBV7-3 to TRBJ2-7; 8 bases line up with TRBD2. V was pared by 1 base and J by 2 bases, with 4 bases of the junction left unmatched. The CDR3 is 15 residues long. Germline CDR1 and CDR2: SGHTA and FQGTGA. CDR3 amino acids: CASSLIGSGAYEQYF. The CDR3 bases are TGTGCCAGCAGCTTAATCGGTAGCGGGGCCTACGAGCAGTACTTC.

This clone came up once. V usage is TRBV5-1 and J usage is TRBJ2-3; 8 positions agree with TRBD1. J gave up 6 bases and V 4 bases, and 13 bases lay outside the gene matches. Germline assignment: CDR1 SGHRS and CDR2 YFSETQ. This CDR3 is 16 amino acids long. The CDR3 sequence: CASSPTGARLTDTQYF. The DNA for the CDR3 is TGCGCCAGCAGCCCGACAGGGGCGAGGCTCACGGATACGCAGTATTTT. Looking up the rest from reference TRBV5-1 and TRBJ2-3 gives the full variable domain: KAGVTQTPRYLIKTRGQQVTLSCSPISGHRSVSWYQQTPGQGLQFLFEYFSETQRNKGNFPGRFSGRQFSNSRSEMNVSTLELGDSALYLCASSPTGARLTDTQYFGPGTRLTVL.